The TCR beta chain under discussion was sequenced for a study of cytomegalovirus exposure and HLA in healthy donors. Per the germline V gene, CDR1 is SGHAT and CDR2 is FQNNGV. V was cut by 4 bases and J by 4 bases, with 13 bases left in between. This CDR3 has 14 amino acids. Libraries were prepared by immunoSEQ multiplex PCR; TCRdb keeps only in-frame clonotypes and omits some of them. The profile shows under 150,000 clones, approximately 86% of them singletons. The material sequenced was PBMCs. The origin of this receptor is a man younger than 35 in good health and CMV-seropositive. The gene calls are TRBV11-2 and TRBJ1-1; tentative D call: TRBD1 (5 bases). CDR3 sequence (DNA): TGTGCCAGCAGCTCCAGCGGGGGTCGCACTGAAGCTTTCTTT. Protein: CASSSSGGRTEAFF.